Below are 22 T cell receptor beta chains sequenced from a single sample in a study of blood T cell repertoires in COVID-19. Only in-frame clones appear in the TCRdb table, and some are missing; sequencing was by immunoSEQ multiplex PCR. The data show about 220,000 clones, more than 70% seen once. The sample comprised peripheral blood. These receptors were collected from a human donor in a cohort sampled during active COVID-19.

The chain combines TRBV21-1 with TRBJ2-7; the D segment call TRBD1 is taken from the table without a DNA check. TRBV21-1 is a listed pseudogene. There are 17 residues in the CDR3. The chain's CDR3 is CASSIPDRAYSGYEQYF. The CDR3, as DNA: TGTGCCAGCAGCATACCGGACAGGGCCTATTCGGGATACGAGCAGTACTTC.

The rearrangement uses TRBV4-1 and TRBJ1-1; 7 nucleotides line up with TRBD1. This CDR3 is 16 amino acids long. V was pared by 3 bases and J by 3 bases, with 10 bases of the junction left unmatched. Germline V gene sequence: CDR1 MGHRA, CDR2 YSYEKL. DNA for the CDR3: TGCGCCAGCAGCCAGGTATACCGACAGGGACACACTGAAGCTTTCTTT. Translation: CASSQVYRQGHTEAFF.

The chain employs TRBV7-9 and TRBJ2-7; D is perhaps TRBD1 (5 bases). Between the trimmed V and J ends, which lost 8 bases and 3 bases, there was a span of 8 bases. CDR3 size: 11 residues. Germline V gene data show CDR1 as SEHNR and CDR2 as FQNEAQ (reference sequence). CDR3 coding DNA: TGTGCCAGCGGGGCGGACTACGAGCAGTACTTC. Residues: CASGADYEQYF.

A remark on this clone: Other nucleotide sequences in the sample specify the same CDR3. This CDR3 reads CASSLAQTNTGELFF. In DNA, the CDR3 is TGTGCCAGCAGCTTAGCCCAGACGAACACCGGGGAGCTGTTTTTT. V usage is TRBV7-2 and J usage is TRBJ2-2; D unclear. This CDR3 has 15 amino acids. The germline CDR1 and CDR2 sequences are SGHTA and FQGNSA. The V end was cut by 0 bases, the J end by 0 bases, with 5 bases between.

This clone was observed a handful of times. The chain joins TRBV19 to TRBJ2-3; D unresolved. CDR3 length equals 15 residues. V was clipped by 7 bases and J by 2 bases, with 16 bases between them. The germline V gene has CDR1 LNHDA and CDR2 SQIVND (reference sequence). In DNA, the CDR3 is TGTGCCAGTACCCCCACCCCCAGGATCACAGATACGCAGTATTTT. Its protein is CASTPTPRITDTQYF.

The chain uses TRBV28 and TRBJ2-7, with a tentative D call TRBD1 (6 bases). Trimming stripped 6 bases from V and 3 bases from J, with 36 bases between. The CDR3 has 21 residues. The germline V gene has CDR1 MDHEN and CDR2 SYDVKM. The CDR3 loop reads CASSPGTNRAAVIFKVYEQYF. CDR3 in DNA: TGTGCCAGCAGCCCCGGGACCAACAGGGCGGCCGTCATCTTCAAGGTCTACGAGCAGTACTTC.

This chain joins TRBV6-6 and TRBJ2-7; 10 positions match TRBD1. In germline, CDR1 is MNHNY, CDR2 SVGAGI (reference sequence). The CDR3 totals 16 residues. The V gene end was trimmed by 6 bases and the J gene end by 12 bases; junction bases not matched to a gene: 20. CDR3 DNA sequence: TGTGCCAGCAGCCGGGACAGGGGTGGAACTCCCCGAGGCAGGTACTTC. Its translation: CASSRDRGGTPRGRYF.

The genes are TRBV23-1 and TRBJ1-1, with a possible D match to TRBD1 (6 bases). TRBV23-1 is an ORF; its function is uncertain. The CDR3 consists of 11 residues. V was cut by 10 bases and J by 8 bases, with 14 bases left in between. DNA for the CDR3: TGCGCCATCGCACCTGGGACAGAAGCTTTCTTT. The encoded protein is CAIAPGTEAFF.

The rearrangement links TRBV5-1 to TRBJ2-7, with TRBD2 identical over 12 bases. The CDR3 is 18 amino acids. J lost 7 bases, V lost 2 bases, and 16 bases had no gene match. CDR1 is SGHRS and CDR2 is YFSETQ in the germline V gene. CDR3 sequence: CASSFRTSGMSSEGEQYF. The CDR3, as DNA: TGCGCCAGCAGCTTCCGGACTAGCGGGATGTCCTCAGAAGGAGAGCAGTACTTC.

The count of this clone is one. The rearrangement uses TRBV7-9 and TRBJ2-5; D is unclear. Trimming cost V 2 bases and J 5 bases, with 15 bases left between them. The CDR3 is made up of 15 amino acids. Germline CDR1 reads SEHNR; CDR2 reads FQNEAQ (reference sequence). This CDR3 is CASSLIDNREETQYF. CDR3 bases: TGTGCCAGCAGCTTAATCGATAACCGCGAGGAGACCCAGTACTTC.

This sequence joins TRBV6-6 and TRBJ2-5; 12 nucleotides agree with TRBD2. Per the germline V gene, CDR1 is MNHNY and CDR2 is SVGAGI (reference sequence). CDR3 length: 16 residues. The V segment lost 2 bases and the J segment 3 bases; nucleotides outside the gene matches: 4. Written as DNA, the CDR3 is TGTGCCAGCAGTTACATGCTAGCGGGAGGGAAAGAGACCCAGTACTTC. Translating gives CASSYMLAGGKETQYF.

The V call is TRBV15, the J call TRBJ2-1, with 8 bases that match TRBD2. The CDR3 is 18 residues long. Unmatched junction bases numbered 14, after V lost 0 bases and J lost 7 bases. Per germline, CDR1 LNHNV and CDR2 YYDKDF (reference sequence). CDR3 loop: CATSRDSPQGAGVNEQFF. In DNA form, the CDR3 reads TGTGCCACCAGCAGAGATAGCCCCCAGGGAGCGGGGGTGAATGAGCAGTTCTTC. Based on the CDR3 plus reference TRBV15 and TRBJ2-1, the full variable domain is DAMVIQNPRYQVTQFGKPVTLSCSQTLNHNVMYWYQQKSSQAPKLLFHYYDKDFNNEADTPDNFQSRRPNTSFCFLDIRSPGLGDTAMYLCATSRDSPQGAGVNEQFFGPGTRLTVL.

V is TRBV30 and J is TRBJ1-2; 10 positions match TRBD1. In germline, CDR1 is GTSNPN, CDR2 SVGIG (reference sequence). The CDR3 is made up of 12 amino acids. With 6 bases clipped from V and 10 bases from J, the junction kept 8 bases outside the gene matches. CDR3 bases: TGTGCCTGTCTGGACAGGGGGGAATCCTACACCTTC. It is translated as CACLDRGESYTF.

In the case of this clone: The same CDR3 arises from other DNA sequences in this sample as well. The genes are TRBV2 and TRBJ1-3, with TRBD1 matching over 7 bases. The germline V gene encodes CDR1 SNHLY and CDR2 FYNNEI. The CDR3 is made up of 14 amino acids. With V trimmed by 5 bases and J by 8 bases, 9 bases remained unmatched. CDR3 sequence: CASSMEYRGYTIYF. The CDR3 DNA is TGTGCCAGCAGTATGGAGTACAGGGGCTACACCATATATTTT.

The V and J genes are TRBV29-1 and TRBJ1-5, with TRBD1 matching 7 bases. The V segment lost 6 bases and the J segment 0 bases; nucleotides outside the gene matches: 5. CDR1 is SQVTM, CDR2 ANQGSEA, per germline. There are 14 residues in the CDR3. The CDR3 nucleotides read TGCAGCGTCCGGACAGGAAATAGCAATCAGCCCCAGCATTTT. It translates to CSVRTGNSNQPQHF.

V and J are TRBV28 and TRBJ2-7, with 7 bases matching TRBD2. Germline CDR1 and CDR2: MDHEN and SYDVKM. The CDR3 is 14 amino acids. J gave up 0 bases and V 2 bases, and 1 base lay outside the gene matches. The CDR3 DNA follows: TGTGCCAGCAGTTTAGAGCGGGGCTCCTACGAGCAGTACTTC. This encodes CASSLERGSYEQYF.

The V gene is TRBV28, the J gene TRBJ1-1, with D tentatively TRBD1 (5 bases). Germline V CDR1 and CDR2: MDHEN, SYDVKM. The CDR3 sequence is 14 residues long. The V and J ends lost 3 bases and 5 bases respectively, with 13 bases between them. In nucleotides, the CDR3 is TGTGCCAGCAGTTTTGCCGGCGGGGGGACTGAAGCTTTCTTT. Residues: CASSFAGGGTEAFF.

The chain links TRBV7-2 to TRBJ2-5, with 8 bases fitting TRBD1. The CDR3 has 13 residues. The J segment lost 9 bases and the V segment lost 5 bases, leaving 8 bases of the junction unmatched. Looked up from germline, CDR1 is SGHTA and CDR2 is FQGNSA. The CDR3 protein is CASSPRDRYSQYF. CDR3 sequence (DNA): TGTGCCAGCAGCCCTAGGGACAGGTATTCCCAGTACTTC.

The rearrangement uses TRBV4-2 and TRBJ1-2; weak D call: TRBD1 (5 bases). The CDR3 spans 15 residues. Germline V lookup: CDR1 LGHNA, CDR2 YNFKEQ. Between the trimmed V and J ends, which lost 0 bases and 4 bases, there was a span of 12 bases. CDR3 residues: CASSQDRRDSYGYTF. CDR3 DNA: TGTGCCAGCAGCCAAGACAGGCGGGACTCCTATGGCTACACCTTC.

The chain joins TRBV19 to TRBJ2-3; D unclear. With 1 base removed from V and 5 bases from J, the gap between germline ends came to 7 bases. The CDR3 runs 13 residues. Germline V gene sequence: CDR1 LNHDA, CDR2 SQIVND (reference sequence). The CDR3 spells CASSIGTRDTQYF. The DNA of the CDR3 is TGTGCCAGTAGTATAGGTACAAGAGATACGCAGTATTTT.

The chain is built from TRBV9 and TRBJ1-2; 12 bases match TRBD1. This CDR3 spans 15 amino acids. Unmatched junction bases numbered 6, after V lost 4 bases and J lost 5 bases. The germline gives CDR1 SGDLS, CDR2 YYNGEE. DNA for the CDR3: TGTGCCAGCAGCCTGGGGACAGGGGGCATATATGGCTACACCTTC. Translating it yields CASSLGTGGIYGYTF.

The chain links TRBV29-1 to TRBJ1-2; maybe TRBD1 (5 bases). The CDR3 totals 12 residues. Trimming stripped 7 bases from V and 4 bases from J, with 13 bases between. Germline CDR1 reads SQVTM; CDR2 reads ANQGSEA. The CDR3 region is CSAADSGYGYTF. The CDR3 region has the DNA TGCAGCGCCGCCGACAGTGGCTATGGCTACACCTTC.